This record looks at one TCR beta chain sequence and its context. Looked up from germline, CDR1 is DFQATT and CDR2 is SNEGSKA (reference sequence). This CDR3 has 18 amino acids. Germline trimming cut 3 bases from V and 7 bases from J; bases unmatched to any gene: 17. Per the study methods: Nucleated cell number was recorded as an estimate derived from reference gene primer amplification. TCRdb keeps only in-frame clones here, not all; method: immunoSEQ multiplex PCR. V and J calls and clone size are those listed in that table; D and trimming were worked out from the DNA. The data hold about 250,000 clones, with around nine tenths observed a single time. The data were taken from a study of blood T cell repertoires in COVID-19. Overall study context: PBMCs, B-cell-depleted T cells, or T cells provided the cDNA or gDNA that made up the material.

The sequencing sample was made of peripheral blood. The clonotype was recovered from a middle-aged woman who had recovered from COVID-19. The chain employs TRBV20-1 and TRBJ1-5, with TRBD1 identical over 11 bases. CDR3 residues: CSASRDPPGTGGRQPQHF. Written as DNA, the CDR3 is TGCAGTGCTAGTAGAGATCCACCTGGGACAGGGGGGAGGCAGCCCCAGCATTTT.